Included here is one TCR beta chain sequence, with context. The antigen remains undetermined. This entry comes from a study of T cell responses to AZD1222 COVID-19 vaccine. Study-wide findings and caveats: Donors were largely white British and mainly female; clonal diversity was possibly underestimated. There were repertoire samples only from the period after the peak T cell response. Along spike, vaccine-associated CD4 TCRs were found throughout, with dominance at 160-218 and 743-854.

V was pared by 3 bases and J by 8 bases, with 19 bases between. CDR1 and CDR2 from the germline V gene are KGHSH and LQKENI. This CDR3 region has 16 residues. Only in-frame clones appear in the TCRdb table, and some are missing; sequencing was by immunoSEQ multiplex PCR. The profile shows more than 150,000 clones, about 92% of them singletons. The sequence derives from an adult in good health. The chain is built from TRBV18 and TRBJ1-4, with D tentatively TRBD1 (6 bases). Sample: peripheral blood, taken on day 0 of AZD1222 vaccination. The CDR3 loop reads CASSPPPGGKWEKLFF. The CDR3 DNA is TGTGCCAGCTCACCGCCCCCGGGGGGCAAGTGGGAAAAACTGTTTTTT.